The 23 T cell receptor beta chains below were found in one sample sequenced in a study of cytomegalovirus exposure and HLA in healthy donors. PCR employed 60 Vbeta and 13 Jbeta primers. The protocol was immunoSEQ multiplex PCR, while the TCRdb copy is restricted to in-frame clones and leaves out a portion. In the table there are over 150,000 clones, 70% to 80% of which are singletons. The sample consisted of PBMCs. These TCRs come from a young man in good health and CMV-seropositive.

In the case of this clone: Other nucleotide sequences in the sample specify the same CDR3. The V call is TRBV5-1, the J call TRBJ2-2, with 9 bases identical to TRBD1. The CDR3 has 14 residues. Per germline, CDR1 SGHRS and CDR2 YFSETQ. Germline trimming cut 7 bases from V and 5 bases from J; bases unmatched to any gene: 6. CDR3 region: CASLPGQGTGELFF. The CDR3 bases are TGCGCCAGCCTTCCGGGACAGGGAACCGGGGAGCTGTTTTTT.

This clone appeared a single time. The V gene is TRBV30, the J gene TRBJ2-7; TRBD1 matches at 11 bases. The germline V gene encodes CDR1 GTSNPN and CDR2 SVGIG (reference sequence). This CDR3 has 13 residues. Germline trimming cut 5 bases from V and 1 base from J; bases unmatched to any gene: 1. The CDR3 protein is CAWGQGASYEQYF. The CDR3 DNA is TGTGCCTGGGGACAGGGGGCGTCCTACGAGCAGTACTTC.

V gene TRBV5-1 combines with J gene TRBJ2-5; possible D gene TRBD1, 5 bases. The V end lost 4 bases, the J end lost 2 bases, and 12 bases lay between the germline ends. CDR3 length: 14 residues. CDR1 and CDR2 (germline): SGHRS, YFSETQ. CDR3 loop: CASSVTGSQETQYF. Written as DNA, the CDR3 is TGCGCCAGCAGCGTTACAGGTTCGCAAGAGACCCAGTACTTC.

V and J are TRBV5-1 and TRBJ1-6, with D tentatively TRBD1 (5 bases). The CDR3 runs to 15 residues. Deletions cut 2 bases from V and 8 bases from J, with 14 bases between. Germline-derived CDR1 and CDR2 are SGHRS and YFSETQ. CDR3 residues: CASSFSGRDDSPLHF. CDR3 sequence (DNA): TGCGCCAGCAGCTTCTCGGGCAGGGATGATTCACCCCTCCACTTT.

This sequence joins TRBV6-1 and TRBJ1-4; 7 nucleotides align to TRBD1. This CDR3 spans 15 amino acids. CDR1 and CDR2 from the germline V gene are MNHNS and SASEGT. J lost 1 base, V lost 3 bases, and 2 bases had no gene match. This CDR3 is CASSERTGTNEKLFF. Written as DNA, the CDR3 is TGTGCCAGCAGTGAGAGGACAGGAACTAATGAAAAACTGTTTTTT.

The CDR3: CAWSEGTDDSPLHF. The CDR3 DNA reads as TGTGCCTGGAGTGAAGGGACAGATGATTCACCCCTCCACTTT. This sequence joins TRBV30 and TRBJ1-6; 7 nucleotides agree with TRBD1. Germline trimming cut 1 base from V and 8 bases from J; bases unmatched to any gene: 5. The CDR3 runs to 14 residues. Germline V gene data show CDR1 as GTSNPN and CDR2 as SVGIG (reference sequence).

The rearrangement joins TRBV4-1 to TRBJ2-5, with a tentative D call TRBD1 (6 bases). V shed 0 bases and J shed 7 bases, with 15 bases lying between them. Germline V gene lookup returns CDR1 MGHRA and CDR2 YSYEKL. The CDR3 is made up of 15 amino acids. In DNA form, the CDR3 reads TGCGCCAGCAGCCAAGACGAAGCGCGAGGGGGGACCCAGTACTTC. Protein: CASSQDEARGGTQYF.

The V and J genes are TRBV5-1 and TRBJ2-7, with TRBD1 matching over 8 bases. The V and J ends lost 0 bases and 5 bases, in that order; junction bases with no gene match: 4. This CDR3 is 14 amino acids long. From germline, CDR1 is SGHRS and CDR2 YFSETQ. The CDR3 is CASSLVQGAHEQYF. CDR3 coding DNA: TGCGCCAGCAGCTTGGTTCAGGGGGCCCACGAGCAGTACTTC.

The chain joins TRBV6-1 to TRBJ2-1; TRBD1 is a possible D gene (6 bases). V was clipped by 4 bases and J by 6 bases, with 13 bases between them. Per germline, CDR1 MNHNS and CDR2 SASEGT. CDR3 length equals 14 residues. CDR3 coding DNA: TGTGCCAGCAGTGGGGGACACCTGCTCAATGAGCAGTTCTTC. It yields the protein CASSGGHLLNEQFF.

The chain has TRBV7-2 and TRBJ2-1, with 8 bases fitting TRBD2. Germline V gene sequence: CDR1 SGHTA, CDR2 FQGNSA. The junction had 5 bases not matched to a gene; V was cut back by 2 bases and J by 8 bases. The CDR3 contains 14 residues. CDR3 sequence: CASSLNLAGDEQFF. The DNA for the CDR3 is TGTGCCAGCAGCTTAAATCTAGCGGGCGATGAGCAGTTCTTC. Supplemented by reference TRBV7-2 and TRBJ2-1, the full variable domain reads GAGVSQSPSNKVTEKGKDVELRCDPISGHTALYWYRQSLGQGLEFLIYFQGNSAPDKSGLPSDRFSAERTGGSVSTLTIQRTQQEDSAVYLCASSLNLAGDEQFFGPGTRLTVL.

The CDR3 DNA reads as TGTGCCAGCAGCAGGGTTAGCGACTCCTACAATGAGCAGTTCTTC. It yields the protein CASSRVSDSYNEQFF. V usage is TRBV7-2 and J usage is TRBJ2-1; possibly TRBD2 for D (5 bases). There are 15 residues in the CDR3. CDR1 is SGHTA, CDR2 FQGNSA, per germline. The ends were cut back, 5 bases at V and 0 bases at J, with 11 bases in the middle.

The sample holds one count of this clone. This chain uses TRBV5-1 with TRBJ2-7, with 8 bases aligning to TRBD1. CDR1 is SGHRS, CDR2 YFSETQ, per germline. The CDR3 is 14 amino acids. After removal of 3 bases from V and 5 bases from J, the junction contained 7 bases not matched to a gene. DNA of the CDR3: TGCGCCAGCAGCTGGACTGAGACAGGGGACGAGCAGTACTTC. It specifies CASSWTETGDEQYF.

This clone was recorded once. This sequence joins TRBV28 and TRBJ2-7; perhaps TRBD2 as D (5 bases). V dropped 8 bases and J dropped 4 bases, with 15 bases sitting between them. The CDR3 is 13 amino acids. The germline V gene has CDR1 MDHEN and CDR2 SYDVKM. The CDR3 here is CASGSRLTYEQYF. The CDR3 DNA sequence: TGTGCCAGCGGGAGCAGACTGACTTACGAGCAGTACTTC.

The rearrangement links TRBV18 to TRBJ2-1; 9 bases line up with TRBD1. This CDR3 region has 17 residues. Per the germline V gene, CDR1 is KGHSH and CDR2 is LQKENI. With 4 bases clipped from V and 2 bases from J, the junction kept 9 bases outside the gene matches. CDR3 sequence reads: CASSLTVGQGTYNEQFF. The CDR3 DNA is TGTGCCAGCTCACTTACCGTGGGACAGGGTACCTACAATGAGCAGTTCTTC.

The V gene is TRBV7-9, the J gene TRBJ2-3, with D unclear. V shed 3 bases and J shed 6 bases, with 7 bases lying between them. CDR3 length: 12 residues. Per the germline V gene, CDR1 is SEHNR and CDR2 is FQNEAQ (reference sequence). The DNA for the CDR3 is TGTGCCAGCAGCTTTATCCCCGATACGCAGTATTTT. This translates into CASSFIPDTQYF.

Turning to this clone: Compared with germline, one end of the junction differs, possibly owing to a read error. The chain has TRBV10-3 and TRBJ1-6; D call uncertain. The CDR3 spans 13 residues. Germline V gene lookup returns CDR1 ENHRY and CDR2 SYGVKD. This chain's CDR3 is CAISESLPGTRTF. Here the CDR3 DNA reads TGTGCCATCAGTGAGTCCTTACCGGGAACACGGACCTTT.

V is TRBV27 and J is TRBJ1-5; D remains unclear. Germline V CDR1 and CDR2: MNHEY, SMNVEV (reference sequence). This CDR3 is built from 14 residues. V lost 2 bases and J lost 4, with 9 bases in between. CDR3 DNA sequence: TGTGCCAGCAGTTTACTATCCCCTAATCAGCCCCAGCATTTT. It translates to CASSLLSPNQPQHF.

V is TRBV6-6 and J is TRBJ1-1; 7 bases agree with TRBD1. Germline values: CDR1 MNHNY, CDR2 SVGAGI (reference sequence). V shed 5 bases and J 2 bases; nucleotides not matched to a gene: 8. The CDR3 totals 15 residues. The CDR3 DNA is TGTGCCAGCAGTCACCACAGGGGTTTTAACACTGAAGCTTTCTTT. The encoded protein is CASSHHRGFNTEAFF.

CDR3 sequence: CASSFVKTGQAEKLFF. The CDR3 coding sequence is TGTGCCAGCAGCTTTGTCAAAACTGGACAGGCAGAAAAACTGTTTTTT. This chain connects TRBV5-4 to TRBJ1-4, with 7 bases aligning to TRBD1. Germline CDR1 and CDR2: SGHNT and YYREEE (reference sequence). The CDR3 loop spans 16 amino acids. After removal of 2 bases from V and 8 bases from J, the junction contained 12 bases not matched to a gene.

This chain links TRBV5-4 with TRBJ1-1; 7 bases match TRBD1. Germline V CDR1 and CDR2: SGHNT, YYREEE (reference sequence). This CDR3 is built from 16 residues. V lost 0 bases, J lost 4 bases, and 9 bases stayed unmatched. CDR3: CASSLGYTGDGTEAFF. The CDR3 DNA sequence: TGTGCCAGCAGCTTGGGGTACACAGGGGACGGCACTGAAGCTTTCTTT. Complete variable domain (other parts from reference TRBV5-4 and TRBJ1-1): ETGVTQSPTHLIKTRGQQVTLRCSSQSGHNTVSWYQQALGQGPQFIFQYYREEENGRGNFPPRFSGLQFPNYSSELNVNALELDDSALYLCASSLGYTGDGTEAFFGQGTRLTVV.

This clone was picked up one time. The rearrangement links TRBV13 to TRBJ2-3; maybe TRBD1 (6 bases). Per germline, CDR1 PRHDT and CDR2 FYEKMQ (reference sequence). Trimming took off 4 bases at V and 2 bases at J, with 16 bases between the two ends. The CDR3 runs 16 residues. CDR3: CASSYTGTTDTDTQYF. The CDR3 DNA follows: TGTGCCAGCAGCTATACCGGGACAACCGACACAGATACGCAGTATTTT.

This CDR3 reads CASRDRPYGYTF. CDR3 sequence (DNA): TGTGCCAGCAGGGACAGGCCCTATGGCTACACCTTC. This chain links TRBV6-1 with TRBJ1-2; TRBD1 matches at 7 bases. The CDR3 has 12 amino acids. The junction had 2 bases not matched to a gene; V was cut back by 6 bases and J by 4 bases. Germline-derived CDR1 and CDR2 are MNHNS and SASEGT.

The chain joins TRBV11-1 to TRBJ2-5; TRBD2 agrees at 8 bases. The CDR3 has 15 residues. Per the germline V gene, CDR1 is SGHAT and CDR2 is FQDESV (reference sequence). With V trimmed by 5 bases and J by 5 bases, 10 bases remained unmatched. The CDR3 bases are TGTGCCAGCAGCCCACGGGCGGGAGGATCCGAGACCCAGTACTTC. Its translation: CASSPRAGGSETQYF.